The rows below give T cell receptor beta chains drawn from one sample of a study of blood T cell repertoires in COVID-19. Profiled with immunoSEQ multiplex PCR; TCRdb holds only in-frame clones, not every one. The sample shows 200,000 or so clones, 80% to 90% of them seen only once. The sequencing input was peripheral blood. The receptors stem from a man aged 70 or older with active or convalescent COVID-19. Each CDR3 is given without its conserved first and last residue. Fields, in order: V gene, CDR3 protein.

v_call: TRBV11-3
cdr3_aa: ASSPGGANVEAF

v_call: TRBV6-5
cdr3_aa: ASSSPGQGAWQPQH

v_call: TRBV27
cdr3_aa: ASSLEGTAYTEAF

v_call: TRBV29-1
cdr3_aa: SALAGGPETQY

v_call: TRBV29-1
cdr3_aa: SVEGLNTEAF

v_call: TRBV11-2
cdr3_aa: ASSLVGQDNYGYT

v_call: TRBV9
cdr3_aa: ASSASVRDRGLNTQY

v_call: TRBV12-3/TRBV12-4
cdr3_aa: ASSSQGYEQF

v_call: TRBV11-2
cdr3_aa: ASSRGVYNEQF

v_call: TRBV14
cdr3_aa: ASSQKGGWGTGELF

v_call: TRBV7-2
cdr3_aa: ASSHRGGLTGELF

v_call: TRBV3-1/TRBV3-2
cdr3_aa: ASSQVLRGSSYEQY

v_call: TRBV5-1
cdr3_aa: ASTPTGGYGYT

v_call: TRBV4-3
cdr3_aa: ASSQPPSDRGSYEQY

v_call: TRBV2
cdr3_aa: ASRDRVYPYEQY

v_call: TRBV15
cdr3_aa: ATSRDPRGNQPQH

v_call: TRBV19
cdr3_aa: ASSRIAGTAYQPQH

v_call: TRBV14
cdr3_aa: ASSPQRISYNEQF